The sequence of this T cell receptor beta chain was determined in a study of PD-L1 blockade in urothelial cancer. Findings and caveats of the study: Tumor-associated clones in the blood of durable-benefit patients grew more at 3 weeks.

V lost 5 bases, J lost 4 bases, and 15 bases lay in between. Germline CDR1 and CDR2: SGHTA and FQGTGA. This CDR3 spans 15 amino acids. This sample's time point: pretreatment peripheral blood. In regard to this clone: Its antigen is not known.

Clones were read by immunoSEQ multiplex PCR, and TCRdb kept only the in-frame ones, dropping some. In the table there are 70,000 to 85,000 clones, roughly 88% of which are singletons. This chain connects TRBV7-3 to TRBJ2-1; D is possibly TRBD2 (6 bases). The source is a man between 65 and 85 years old with urothelial cancer. Sample: PBMCs, taken around atezolizumab (anti-PD-L1) treatment. The CDR3 protein is CASSDSSAVYNEQFF. The CDR3, as DNA: TGTGCCAGCAGCGACTCTAGCGCCGTTTACAATGAGCAGTTCTTC.